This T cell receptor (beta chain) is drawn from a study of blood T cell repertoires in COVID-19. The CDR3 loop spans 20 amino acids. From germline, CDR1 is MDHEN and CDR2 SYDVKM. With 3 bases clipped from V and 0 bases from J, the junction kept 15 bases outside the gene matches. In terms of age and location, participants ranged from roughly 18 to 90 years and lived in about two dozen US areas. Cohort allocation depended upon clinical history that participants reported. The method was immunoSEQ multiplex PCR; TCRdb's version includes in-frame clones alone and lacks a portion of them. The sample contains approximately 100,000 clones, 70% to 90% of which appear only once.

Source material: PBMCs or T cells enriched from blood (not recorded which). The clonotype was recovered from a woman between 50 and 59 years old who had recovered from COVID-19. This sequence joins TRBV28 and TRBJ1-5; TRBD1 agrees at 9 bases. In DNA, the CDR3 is TGTGCCAGCAGTTTGATCTTAGAGGACAGGGGAACCTATAGCAATCAGCCCCAGCATTTT. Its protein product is CASSLILEDRGTYSNQPQHF. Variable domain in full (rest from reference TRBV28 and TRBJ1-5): DVKVTQSSRYLVKRTGEKVFLECVQDMDHENMFWYRQDPGLGLRLIYFSYDVKMKEKGDIPEGYSVSREKKERFSLILESASTNQTSMYLCASSLILEDRGTYSNQPQHFGDGTRLSIL.